This T cell receptor beta chain was sequenced in a study of Graves' ophthalmopathy and Graves' hyperthyroidism. From RNA, the CDR3 regions of TCR beta chains were amplified and sequenced. First-round RT-PCR employed HTBI primers, with a second-round multiplex PCR after it. TCRdb called the multiplex PCR reads again in MiXCR, with one record for every CDR3 protein. The sample yields 170,000 or so distinct CDR3 sequences, 30% to 45% seen once. This clonotype was counted at least ten times. The source is a woman in her thirties or forties with Graves' ophthalmopathy. The sample comprised peripheral blood.

In DNA, the CDR3 is TGTGCCAGCAGCTTAAGGCAGGGAAATCAGCCCCAGCATTTT. Translated, it gives CASSLRQGNQPQHF. This chain links TRBV7-2 with TRBJ1-5; D possibly corresponds to TRBD1 (5 bases). V was shortened by 2 bases and J by 4 bases, with 9 bases between the two germline ends. CDR3 length equals 14 residues. Germline lookup yields CDR1 SGHTA and CDR2 FQGNSA. Filled out from reference TRBV7-2 and TRBJ1-5, the complete variable domain reads GAGVSQSPSNKVTEKGKDVELRCDPISGHTALYWYRQSLGQGLEFLIYFQGNSAPDKSGLPSDRFSAERTGGSVSTLTIQRTQQEDSAVYLCASSLRQGNQPQHFGDGTRLSIL.